These T cell receptor beta chains were read from a single sample in a study of shared clonotypes between healthy human individuals. The repertoire was sequenced with immunoSEQ multiplex PCR; TCRdb's copy has only in-frame clones and lacks some. The sample yields about 1 million clones, roughly 70% seen once. Sequencing was done on a sample of memory CD4+ T cells sorted from blood. The receptor source for this set is a man younger than 30 in good health. The CDR3 runs from the conserved cysteine through the conserved F or W. Each record gives: V gene, J gene, D gene, clone size, CDR3 DNA, CDR3 protein. D genes are given only for firm matches. Clone size appears in some rows only: once, few, many, or a class for an expanded clone.

TRBV7-2	TRBJ1-3	.	.	TGTGCCAGCAGCTACGAATGGGGCTCTGGAAACACCATATATTTT	CASSYEWGSGNTIYF
TRBV7-8	TRBJ2-6	.	.	TGTGCCAGCAGCCCTCGACGTGGGGCCAACGTCCTGACTTTC	CASSPRRGANVLTF
TRBV6-5	TRBJ2-2	.	.	TGTGCCAGCAGTCCCTGGGGAGGCACCGGGGAGCTGTTTTTT	CASSPWGGTGELFF
TRBV11-3	TRBJ1-1	.	.	TGTGCCAGCAGCTTAAATCAGAACACTGAAGCTTTCTTT	CASSLNQNTEAFF
TRBV25-1	TRBJ2-3	.	.	TGTGCCAGCAGGGGGAACGGTGAGGATACGCAGTATTTT	CASRGNGEDTQYF
TRBV28	TRBJ1-4	TRBD1	once	TGTGCCAGCAGGAGGGCAGGGGGGTCTCTGAATGAAAAACTGTTTTTT	CASRRAGGSLNEKLFF
TRBV5-1	TRBJ2-3	.	.	TGCGCCAGCAGCTCACCTAACAGCGCAGATACGCAGTATTTT	CASSSPNSADTQYF
TRBV7-6	TRBJ2-3	TRBD2	.	TGTGCCAGCAGCTTATTTGGAGCGGGGGCCGCAGATACGCAGTATTTT	CASSLFGAGAADTQYF
TRBV11-3	TRBJ2-3	.	.	TGTGCCAGCAGCTCCTCAGGGGTCGGGACGCAGTATTTT	CASSSSGVGTQYF
TRBV29-1	TRBJ2-3	TRBD2	.	TGCAGCGCCGAGGGACTAGCGGGAGGGGTAGATACGCAGTATTTT	CSAEGLAGGVDTQYF
TRBV4-1	TRBJ2-3	TRBD1	.	TGCGCCAGCAGCCAAGCCAACAGGGGTTCTAGCACAGATACGCAGTATTTT	CASSQANRGSSTDTQYF
TRBV5-1	TRBJ1-1	.	.	TGCGCCAGCAGCTTGGAGGGAGGGACGAACACTGAAGCTTTCTTT	CASSLEGGTNTEAFF
TRBV9	TRBJ1-6	.	.	TGTGCCAGCAGCGCACAAGGACCAGGGGATTATTCACCCCTCCACTTT	CASSAQGPGDYSPLHF
TRBV5-4	TRBJ2-5	.	.	TGTGCCAGCAGCAACGACCAAGAGACCCAGTACTTC	CASSNDQETQYF
TRBV7-2	TRBJ2-5	.	.	TGTGCCAGCAGCTTTAGGGGAACAGAGACCCAGTACTTC	CASSFRGTETQYF
TRBV5-1	TRBJ2-1	.	.	TGCGCCAGCAGACTAGGGCCGGAAAACTACAATGAGCAGTTCTTC	CASRLGPENYNEQFF
TRBV5-1	TRBJ1-5	.	.	TGCGCCAGCAGCTTGGATGGCGGAGGCAATCAGCCCCAGCATTTT	CASSLDGGGNQPQHF
TRBV19	TRBJ2-7	.	.	TGTGCCAGTAGTATAGTGGGAGAGGGCTCCTACGAGCAGTACTTC	CASSIVGEGSYEQYF
TRBV11-2	TRBJ2-2	TRBD2	.	TGTGCCAGCAGCCCCACCGGGGGGAAAGGGGCCGGGGAGCTGTTTTTT	CASSPTGGKGAGELFF
TRBV6-5	TRBJ1-1	.	.	TGTGCCAGCAGTTACTCTGAGAACACTGAAGCTTTCTTT	CASSYSENTEAFF
TRBV4-3	TRBJ2-1	.	.	TGCGCCAGCAGCCAAGATAGTCTCTCCTACAATGAGCAGTTCTTC	CASSQDSLSYNEQFF
TRBV28	TRBJ1-1	.	.	TGTGCCAGCAGCCTTAAGTACACTGAAGCTTTCTTT	CASSLKYTEAFF
TRBV18	TRBJ2-5	.	once	TGTGCCAGCTGCCTCCTCCGGGTCCAGGGAGAGACCCAGTACTTC	CASCLLRVQGETQYF
TRBV6-1	TRBJ2-7	.	.	TGTGCCAGCAGTGAACGTAGATACTACGAGCAGTACTTC	CASSERRYYEQYF
TRBV11-3	TRBJ2-5	.	.	TGTGCCAGCAGCTATATCAGGGTAAAGACCCAGTACTTC	CASSYIRVKTQYF
TRBV5-1	TRBJ2-1	TRBD2	.	TGCGCCAGCAGCTCTGGACTAGCGGGGACTAATTACAATGAGCAGTTCTTC	CASSSGLAGTNYNEQFF
TRBV7-2	TRBJ2-1	.	.	TGTGCCAGCAGCCCCCCCGGGTATGAGCAGTTCTTC	CASSPPGYEQFF
TRBV10-1	TRBJ2-5	.	once	TGCGCCAGCAGGACACAGAAGAAGGAGACCCAGTACTTC	CASRTQKKETQYF